Presented here are 18 T cell receptor beta chains from one specimen sequenced in a study of blood T cell repertoires in COVID-19. Some clones are missing from TCRdb's copy, which holds only in-frame ones; the method was immunoSEQ multiplex PCR. The data show about 200,000 clones, with approximately 80% seen just once and 27% held by the top ten. Sequenced material: peripheral blood. The receptor source for this set is a middle-aged man with acute or convalescent COVID-19.

V gene TRBV2 combines with J gene TRBJ2-1, with 7 bases identical to TRBD1. The V and J ends lost 6 bases and 12 bases, in that order; junction bases with no gene match: 2. The germline V gene has CDR1 SNHLY and CDR2 FYNNEI. This CDR3 is 10 amino acids long. CDR3 in amino acids: CASSWTGQFF. As DNA, the CDR3 is TGTGCCAGCAGCTGGACAGGGCAGTTCTTC.

The rearrangement uses TRBV21-1 and TRBJ1-5. TRBV21-1 is an annotated pseudogene. This CDR3 contains 14 residues. CDR3: CASRHRPAEAPQHF. The CDR3 nucleotides read TGTGCCAGCAGGCACCGTCCGGCCGAGGCGCCCCAGCATTTT.

V is TRBV11-2 and J is TRBJ2-3; perhaps TRBD2 as D (5 bases). The V end was cut by 5 bases, the J end by 2 bases, with 17 bases between. Germline assignment: CDR1 SGHAT and CDR2 FQNNGV. CDR3 length: 16 amino acids. CDR3 DNA: TGTGCCAGCAGCACTCGATGGACTGGAAACACAGATACGCAGTATTTT. This encodes CASSTRWTGNTDTQYF.

The J gene is TRBJ2-7, the V gene TRBV7-2; D might be TRBD2 (6 bases). The CDR3 covers 13 residues. Trimming removed 10 bases from V and 0 bases from J, with 13 bases in between. Germline V gene sequence: CDR1 SGHTA, CDR2 FQGNSA. CDR3 sequence (DNA): TGTGCCACTAGACTCGGGGGCTCCTACGAGCAGTACTTC. It specifies CATRLGGSYEQYF. Complete variable domain (other parts from reference TRBV7-2 and TRBJ2-7): GAGVSQSPSNKVTEKGKDVELRCDPISGHTALYWYRQSLGQGLEFLIYFQGNSAPDKSGLPSDRFSAERTGGSVSTLTIQRTQQEDSAVYLCATRLGGSYEQYFGPGTRLTVT.

CDR3 sequence reads: CASSQGQTEQFF. CDR3 in DNA: TGTGCCAGCAGCCAAGGACAGACTGAGCAGTTCTTC. The V call is TRBV7-8, the J call TRBJ2-1; tentatively, D is TRBD1 (6 bases). Germline V gene data show CDR1 as SGHVS and CDR2 as FQNEAQ. The V and J ends lost 5 bases and 9 bases respectively, with 11 bases between them. This CDR3 is 12 amino acids long. Full variable domain (outside the CDR3, taken from reference TRBV7-8 and TRBJ2-1): GAGVSQSPRYKVAKRGQDVALRCDPISGHVSLFWYQQALGQGPEFLTYFQNEAQLDKSGLPSDRFFAERPEGSVSTLKIQRTQQEDSAVYLCASSQGQTEQFFGPGTRLTVL.

The chain joins TRBV7-9 to TRBJ2-3, with 9 bases identical to TRBD1. Germline V lookup: CDR1 SEHNR, CDR2 FQNEAQ (reference sequence). CDR3 length equals 14 residues. Trimming took 5 bases from V and 9 from J; bases not matched to a gene: 9. The CDR3 bases are TGTGCCAGCAGCCCCGGGACAGGGCGGCGGACGCAGTATTTT. Translating it yields CASSPGTGRRTQYF.

This chain links TRBV13 with TRBJ1-2; TRBD1 is a possible D gene (6 bases). V gave up 3 bases and J gave up 3 bases, with 17 bases separating them. The germline CDR1 and CDR2 sequences are PRHDT and FYEKMQ (reference sequence). The CDR3 consists of 16 residues. The chain's CDR3 is CASSFQEWGLDYGYTF. CDR3 DNA: TGTGCCAGCAGCTTCCAAGAGTGGGGGCTGGACTATGGCTACACCTTC. The full variable domain, with the rest looked up from reference TRBV13 and TRBJ1-2, is AAGVIQSPRHLIKEKRETATLKCYPIPRHDTVYWYQQGPGQDPQFLISFYEKMQSDKGSIPDRFSAQQFSDYHSELNMSSLELGDSALYFCASSFQEWGLDYGYTFGSGTRLTVV.

The J gene is TRBJ1-5, the V gene TRBV4-1; 10 nucleotides line up with TRBD1. The CDR3 spans 16 residues. V shed 1 base, J shed 2 bases, and the junction held 2 bases outside the gene matches. Germline values: CDR1 MGHRA, CDR2 YSYEKL. Here the CDR3 DNA reads TGCGCCAGCAGCCAAGGACAGGGGGCGGGCAATCAGCCCCAGCATTTT. Protein sequence: CASSQGQGAGNQPQHF.

This chain connects TRBV6-1 to TRBJ2-7, with TRBD1 matching over 10 bases. Losses at the gene ends were 3 bases for V and 3 bases for J; bases not matched to a gene: 14. Germline V gene sequence: CDR1 MNHNS, CDR2 SASEGT. The CDR3 is made up of 18 amino acids. The CDR3 sequence is CASSDETGGASGVYEQYF. DNA of the CDR3: TGTGCCAGCAGTGACGAGACAGGGGGCGCGTCTGGGGTCTACGAGCAGTACTTC.

This chain connects TRBV19 to TRBJ1-5; D is uncertain. Germline-derived CDR1 and CDR2 are LNHDA and SQIVND (reference sequence). The CDR3 is 18 amino acids. V lost 3 bases, J lost 1 base, and 19 bases lay in between. Here the CDR3 reads CASSITAVSGSSNQPQHF. In nucleotides, the CDR3 is TGTGCCAGTAGTATTACAGCCGTCAGTGGTTCGAGCAATCAGCCCCAGCATTTT.

Regarding this clone: This may be a read error, as it is one base from a much larger clone. The CDR3 sequence: CASSLRGSYEQYF. CDR3 DNA: TGTGCCAGCAGCTTGCGGGGATCCTACGAGCAGTACTTC. This chain connects TRBV5-4 to TRBJ2-7; weak D call: TRBD2 (5 bases). Trimming took off 1 base at V and 1 base at J, with 6 bases between the two ends. This CDR3 is built from 13 residues. Germline CDR1 SGHNT, CDR2 YYREEE (reference sequence).

The chain is built from TRBV27 and TRBJ2-7; TRBD1 aligns across 9 bases. Germline assignment: CDR1 MNHEY and CDR2 SMNVEV (reference sequence). V dropped 5 bases and J dropped 3; count of bases not matched to a gene: 14. This CDR3 region has 17 residues. This CDR3 is CASSPFGATGGLYEQYF. The CDR3, as DNA: TGTGCCAGCAGTCCATTCGGAGCGACAGGGGGGCTCTACGAGCAGTACTTC.

The chain couples TRBV28 to TRBJ1-1; tentative D call: TRBD1 (5 bases). The CDR3 consists of 16 residues. The germline gives CDR1 MDHEN, CDR2 SYDVKM. V was cut by 5 bases and J by 1 base, with 17 bases left in between. CDR3 sequence reads: CASSLLGQGGNTEAFF. CDR3 coding DNA: TGTGCCAGCAGTCTCCTGGGGCAGGGTGGGAACACTGAAGCTTTCTTT.

This clone came up once. The rearrangement uses TRBV12-5 and TRBJ1-5; TRBD1 agrees at 8 bases. V dropped 2 bases and J dropped 4; count of bases not matched to a gene: 7. Germline assignment: CDR1 LGHNT and CDR2 FRNRAP. This CDR3 is 16 amino acids long. Here the CDR3 reads CASGLIGQGRNQPQHF. DNA for the CDR3: TGTGCTAGTGGTTTGATAGGACAGGGTCGGAATCAGCCCCAGCATTTT.

The gene calls are TRBV11-1 and TRBJ2-5; TRBD2 matches at 12 bases. CDR3 length: 15 residues. Germline CDR1 reads SGHAT; CDR2 reads FQDESV (reference sequence). Trimming at V came to 4 bases and at J to 5 bases, leaving 5 bases not matched to a gene. CDR3 in amino acids: CASSSSGRAEETQYF. CDR3 bases: TGTGCCAGCAGCTCTAGCGGGAGGGCCGAGGAGACCCAGTACTTC. The full variable domain, its missing parts supplied by reference TRBV11-1 and TRBJ2-5, is EAEVAQSPRYKITEKSQAVAFWCDPISGHATLYWYRQILGQGPELLVQFQDESVVDDSQLPKDRFSAERLKGVDSTLKIQPAELGDSAMYLCASSSSGRAEETQYFGPGTRLLVL.

This chain joins TRBV6-5 and TRBJ2-7; TRBD2 matches 7 bases. Per germline, CDR1 MNHEY and CDR2 SVGAGI. The CDR3 runs 16 residues. The junction had 10 bases not matched to a gene; V was cut back by 0 bases and J by 5 bases. CDR3 loop: CASSYSSGARLNEQYF. CDR3 nucleotide sequence: TGTGCCAGCAGTTACTCGAGCGGGGCTCGATTAAACGAGCAGTACTTC.

The V and J genes are TRBV3-1 (or the pseudogene TRBV3-2) and TRBJ2-1, with 9 bases that match TRBD2. V was clipped by 4 bases and J by 9 bases; unmatched bases: 13. Germline CDR1 reads LGHDT; CDR2 reads YNNKEL (reference sequence). The CDR3 is 16 amino acids. In DNA form, the CDR3 reads TGTGCCAGCAGCCCAGCCGGGACTAGCTTTCGTACTGAGCAGTTCTTC. Translation gives CASSPAGTSFRTEQFF.

The chain employs TRBV9 and TRBJ1-1; 9 bases align to TRBD1. This CDR3 is 16 amino acids long. Losses at the gene ends were 0 bases for V and 5 bases for J; bases not matched to a gene: 8. Looked up from germline, CDR1 is SGDLS and CDR2 is YYNGEE. CDR3 amino acids: CASSVAPGQGNTEAFF. CDR3 in DNA: TGTGCCAGCAGCGTAGCCCCGGGACAGGGAAATACTGAAGCTTTCTTT.